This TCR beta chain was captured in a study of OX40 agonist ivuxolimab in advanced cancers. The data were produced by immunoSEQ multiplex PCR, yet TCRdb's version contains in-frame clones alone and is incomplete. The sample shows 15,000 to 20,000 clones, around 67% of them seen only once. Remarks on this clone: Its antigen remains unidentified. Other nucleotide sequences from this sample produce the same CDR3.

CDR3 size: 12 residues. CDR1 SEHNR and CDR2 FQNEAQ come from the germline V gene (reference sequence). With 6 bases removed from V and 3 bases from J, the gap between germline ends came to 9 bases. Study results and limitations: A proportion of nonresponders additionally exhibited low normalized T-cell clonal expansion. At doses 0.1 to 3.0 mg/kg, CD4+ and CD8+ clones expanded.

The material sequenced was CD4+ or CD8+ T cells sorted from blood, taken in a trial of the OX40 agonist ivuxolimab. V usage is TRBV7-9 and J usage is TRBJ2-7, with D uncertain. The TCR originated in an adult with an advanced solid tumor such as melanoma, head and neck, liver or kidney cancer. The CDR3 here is CASSPDHYEQYF. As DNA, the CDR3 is TGTGCCAGCAGTCCTGACCACTACGAGCAGTACTTC.